Presented here are 28 T cell receptor beta chains from one specimen sequenced in a study of cytomegalovirus exposure and HLA in healthy donors. Primers for the PCR totalled 60 Vbeta and 13 Jbeta. Sequenced by immunoSEQ multiplex PCR; TCRdb stores in-frame clones only, minus some. The data contain 150,000 or so clones, around 75% of them singletons. Sequencing used PBMCs. The receptors stem from a young man in good health and CMV-seronegative.

The chain uses TRBV5-4 and TRBJ1-2; TRBD1 matches at 10 bases. The CDR3 loop spans 14 amino acids. Germline CDR1 SGHNT, CDR2 YYREEE (reference sequence). The trim removed 3 bases at V and 5 bases at J, leaving 4 bases unmatched. This CDR3 is CASSSGTGDYGYTF. The CDR3 bases are TGTGCCAGCAGCTCCGGGACAGGGGATTATGGCTACACCTTC.

This clone appeared a single time. CDR3 bases: TGCGCCACCAGGGGGCTTACAGGGAGCTATGGCTACACCTTC. It encodes CATRGLTGSYGYTF. The chain employs TRBV10-2 and TRBJ1-2; the match to TRBD1 covers 8 bases. This CDR3 region has 14 residues. The V segment lost 10 bases and the J segment 4 bases; nucleotides outside the gene matches: 11. The germline V gene has CDR1 WSHSY and CDR2 SAAADI.

The rearrangement links TRBV5-3 to TRBJ1-6; 10 bases map to TRBD1. TRBV5-3 is an ORF for which the function is uncertain. The junction had 6 bases not matched to a gene; V was cut back by 5 bases and J by 10 bases. This CDR3 comprises 14 residues. The CDR3 here is CARRPTGGRSPLHF. The CDR3 coding sequence is TGTGCCAGAAGGCCGACAGGGGGCAGGTCACCCCTCCACTTT.

The gene calls are TRBV6-1 and TRBJ1-2, with D perhaps matching TRBD1 (5 bases). The V gene lost 3 bases and the J gene lost 4 bases, with 12 bases spanning the gap. Germline V gives CDR1 MNHNS, CDR2 SASEGT. CDR3 length: 14 residues. CDR3 DNA sequence: TGTGCCAGCAGTGATCCCCGCGGGGCCTATGGCTACACCTTC. This encodes CASSDPRGAYGYTF.

This chain connects TRBV7-8 to TRBJ2-7, with TRBD1 matching over 9 bases. CDR3 size: 16 residues. J gave up 7 bases and V 3 bases, and 13 bases lay outside the gene matches. The V gene's germline CDR1 is SGHVS and CDR2 FQNEAQ. The DNA for the CDR3 is TGTGCCAGCAGCTTCCCCACGACAGGGGGGTTAGGTGAGCAGTACTTC. It is translated as CASSFPTTGGLGEQYF.

There are a few counts of this clone. Sequence at one end of the junction differs from germline and may be a read error. The chain uses TRBV4-1 and TRBJ2-7; TRBD1 agrees at 12 bases. Germline V gene sequence: CDR1 MGHRA, CDR2 YSYEKL. This CDR3 contains 14 residues. Here the CDR3 reads CASSQDLRDRGRSF. DNA for the CDR3: TGCGCCAGCAGCCAAGATCTAAGGGACAGGGGGCGATCCTTC.

The genes are TRBV27 and TRBJ2-7; unclear D gene. From germline, CDR1 is MNHEY and CDR2 SMNVEV (reference sequence). Trimming removed 2 bases at V and 2 bases at J, with 7 bases between. This CDR3 comprises 13 residues. The CDR3 here is CASSLKRTYEQYF. The CDR3 coding sequence is TGTGCCAGCAGTTTAAAGAGGACCTACGAGCAGTACTTC.

In DNA, the CDR3 is TGTGCCAGCAGTTACTCGATCCGAGGGGAAGCTTTCTTT. Residues: CASSYSIRGEAFF. The chain couples TRBV6-6 to TRBJ1-1; D gene uncertain. This CDR3 has 13 residues. V lost 0 bases and J 8 bases, leaving 10 bases between the germline ends. CDR1 MNHNY and CDR2 SVGAGI come from the germline V gene (reference sequence).

The chain joins TRBV10-1 to TRBJ1-1; a weak D match, TRBD1 (6 bases). CDR3 length equals 14 residues. Trimming took off 3 bases at V and 1 base at J, with 9 bases between the two ends. Germline V lookup: CDR1 WNHNN, CDR2 SYGVQD (reference sequence). The CDR3 reads CASSDQQGNTEAFF. In DNA form, the CDR3 reads TGCGCCAGCAGTGACCAACAGGGGAACACTGAAGCTTTCTTT.

The CDR3 sequence: CSAGTSGSPEQFF. The DNA of the CDR3 is TGCAGCGCAGGGACTAGCGGGAGCCCTGAGCAGTTCTTC. The V and J genes are TRBV29-1 and TRBJ2-1; TRBD2 matches 14 bases. The CDR3 consists of 13 residues. The V and J ends lost 7 bases and 9 bases, in that order; junction bases with no gene match: 5. From germline, CDR1 is SQVTM and CDR2 ANQGSEA.

This clone was counted between two and nine times. The rearrangement uses TRBV2 and TRBJ2-7; 8 bases fit TRBD1. The CDR3 length is 13 residues. CDR1 SNHLY and CDR2 FYNNEI come from the germline V gene. V gave up 7 bases and J gave up 0 bases; unmatched junction bases: 2. The DNA for the CDR3 is TGTGCCAGCACACAGGGGGTCTCCTACGAGCAGTACTTC. Translation gives CASTQGVSYEQYF.

This rearrangement joins TRBV6-5 to TRBJ1-1; weak D call: TRBD1 (5 bases). The germline V gene has CDR1 MNHEY and CDR2 SVGAGI. Trimming cost V 5 bases and J 5 bases, with 9 bases left between them. This CDR3 is 12 amino acids long. The chain's CDR3 is CASSVGGTEAFF. In DNA form, the CDR3 reads TGTGCCAGCAGTGTGGGGGGAACTGAAGCTTTCTTT.

The chain combines TRBV7-9 with TRBJ1-6, with unresolved D. Looked up from germline, CDR1 is SEHNR and CDR2 is FQNEAQ (reference sequence). V was pared by 8 bases and J by 6 bases, with 5 bases between. This CDR3 region has 11 residues. This CDR3 is CASGSNSPLHF. CDR3 DNA: TGTGCCAGCGGCAGTAATTCACCCCTCCACTTT.

J is TRBJ1-5 and V is TRBV28; D is unclear. The V and J ends lost 1 base and 4 bases respectively, with 2 bases between them. Germline V gene sequence: CDR1 MDHEN, CDR2 SYDVKM. This CDR3 is 12 amino acids long. The CDR3 coding sequence is TGTGCCAGCAGTTTATTAAATCAGCCCCAGCATTTT. Amino acids: CASSLLNQPQHF. The full variable domain, its missing parts supplied by reference TRBV28 and TRBJ1-5, is DVKVTQSSRYLVKRTGEKVFLECVQDMDHENMFWYRQDPGLGLRLIYFSYDVKMKEKGDIPEGYSVSREKKERFSLILESASTNQTSMYLCASSLLNQPQHFGDGTRLSIL.

The V gene is TRBV5-1, the J gene TRBJ2-5, with a tentative D call TRBD2 (7 bases). The germline CDR1 and CDR2 sequences are SGHRS and YFSETQ. V shed 4 bases and J shed 5 bases, with 15 bases lying between them. This CDR3 region has 14 residues. CDR3 DNA sequence: TGCGCCAGCAGCCCGGTCGGGGGGCGGGAGACCCAGTACTTC. It translates to CASSPVGGRETQYF.

The J gene is TRBJ2-1, the V gene TRBV30; 12 bases are a match to TRBD1. The junction had 3 bases not matched to a gene; V was cut back by 5 bases and J by 7 bases. CDR3 size: 13 residues. Germline-derived CDR1 and CDR2 are GTSNPN and SVGIG (reference sequence). This CDR3 reads CAWGTGGMNEQFF. The CDR3 DNA is TGTGCCTGGGGGACAGGGGGCATGAATGAGCAGTTCTTC.

V usage is TRBV10-1 and J usage is TRBJ2-1, with 8 bases lining up with TRBD2. CDR1 WNHNN and CDR2 SYGVQD come from the germline V gene (reference sequence). After removal of 3 bases from V and 0 bases from J, the junction contained 4 bases not matched to a gene. CDR3 length: 16 amino acids. CDR3 region: CASSDYSGDSYNEQFF. CDR3 DNA sequence: TGCGCCAGCAGTGACTATAGCGGGGACTCCTACAATGAGCAGTTCTTC.

The gene calls are TRBV7-9 and TRBJ1-4; D is uncertain. V lost 5 bases and J 8 bases, leaving 15 bases between the germline ends. This CDR3 spans 14 amino acids. Per germline, CDR1 SEHNR and CDR2 FQNEAQ (reference sequence). CDR3 nucleotide sequence: TGTGCCAGCAGCCCCCGACCAGGAAACGAAAAACTGTTTTTT. It codes for CASSPRPGNEKLFF.

In this sample, this clone turned up once. This chain links TRBV28 with TRBJ2-5, with 8 bases identical to TRBD1. The V and J ends lost 5 bases and 5 bases, in that order; junction bases with no gene match: 10. CDR3 size: 15 residues. CDR1 is MDHEN, CDR2 SYDVKM, per germline. This CDR3 is CASSPPGQVLETQYF. In DNA, the CDR3 is TGTGCCAGCAGTCCTCCGGGACAGGTTTTGGAGACCCAGTACTTC.

The J gene is TRBJ1-1, the V gene TRBV6-6; D may be TRBD1 (5 bases). The germline CDR1 and CDR2 sequences are MNHNY and SVGAGI (reference sequence). The CDR3 runs to 9 residues. The CDR3 is CATQGEAFF. DNA of the CDR3: TGTGCTACCCAGGGAGAAGCTTTCTTT.

The chain uses TRBV6-5 and TRBJ2-1; D is perhaps TRBD2 (6 bases). Trimming took off 1 base at V and 4 bases at J, with 11 bases between the two ends. The CDR3 extends over 15 amino acids. Germline values: CDR1 MNHEY, CDR2 SVGAGI. The CDR3 region is CASSYFTSLYNEQFF. The DNA for the CDR3 is TGTGCCAGCAGTTACTTCACTAGCCTTTACAATGAGCAGTTCTTC.

The chain recombines TRBV25-1 with TRBJ2-3, with 7 bases that match TRBD2. Germline loops: CDR1 MGHDK, CDR2 SYGVNS. V trimming: 1 base; J trimming: 3 bases; junction bases outside the gene matches: 7. This CDR3 spans 16 amino acids. DNA for the CDR3: TGTGCCAGCAGTGAATTGAGGCGGGAGACAACAGATACGCAGTATTTT. Residues: CASSELRRETTDTQYF.

The rearrangement joins TRBV5-4 to TRBJ2-1, with 10 positions matching TRBD2. The V segment lost 1 base and the J segment 8 bases; nucleotides outside the gene matches: 9. This CDR3 is built from 16 residues. CDR1 is SGHNT and CDR2 is YYREEE in the germline V gene (reference sequence). The CDR3 coding sequence is TGTGCCAGCAGCTTGTTTTTAGCGGGAGGTGCCGATGAGCAGTTCTTC. This gives the protein CASSLFLAGGADEQFF.

The chain joins TRBV4-1 to TRBJ1-1; tentative D call: TRBD1 (5 bases). Germline V gene sequence: CDR1 MGHRA, CDR2 YSYEKL. V lost 6 bases and J 1 base, leaving 18 bases between the germline ends. This CDR3 spans 16 amino acids. CDR3 amino acids: CASSLTQRDRNTEAFF. CDR3 in DNA: TGCGCCAGCAGTCTAACCCAAAGAGACAGGAACACTGAAGCTTTCTTT.

This rearrangement joins TRBV2 to TRBJ1-5; D not resolved. V was shortened by 6 bases and J by 6 bases, with 15 bases between the two germline ends. Looked up from germline, CDR1 is SNHLY and CDR2 is FYNNEI. CDR3 length: 14 residues. As DNA, the CDR3 is TGTGCCAGCAGCGCGTACTCCGGGAGTCAGCCCCAGCATTTT. Protein product: CASSAYSGSQPQHF.

The chain is built from TRBV27 and TRBJ1-6; 9 bases fit TRBD1. The CDR3 runs to 15 residues. V lost 6 bases, J lost 6 bases, and 6 bases stayed unmatched. Germline V lookup: CDR1 MNHEY, CDR2 SMNVEV (reference sequence). CDR3 region: CASRGDRAGNSPLHF. The CDR3 DNA reads as TGTGCCAGCAGGGGGGACAGGGCGGGTAATTCACCCCTCCACTTT.

The CDR3 region is CASSLAGRSPLHF. The CDR3 nucleotides are TGCGCCAGCAGCTTGGCAGGGCGGTCACCCCTCCACTTT. This chain uses TRBV5-1 with TRBJ1-6, with D perhaps TRBD1 (5 bases). The CDR3 totals 13 residues. V lost 0 bases and J lost 10, with 8 bases in between. Germline V gene lookup returns CDR1 SGHRS and CDR2 YFSETQ. Supplemented by reference TRBV5-1 and TRBJ1-6, the full variable domain reads KAGVTQTPRYLIKTRGQQVTLSCSPISGHRSVSWYQQTPGQGLQFLFEYFSETQRNKGNFPGRFSGRQFSNSRSEMNVSTLELGDSALYLCASSLAGRSPLHFGNGTRLTVT.

The rearrangement joins TRBV6-5 to TRBJ2-1; 12 bases line up with TRBD1. The CDR3 totals 13 residues. CDR1 and CDR2 from the germline V gene are MNHEY and SVGAGI. V shed 6 bases, J shed 9 bases, and the junction held 3 bases outside the gene matches. As DNA, the CDR3 is TGTGCCAGCAGGGGACAGGGGGCAATTGAGCAGTTCTTC. The encoded protein is CASRGQGAIEQFF.